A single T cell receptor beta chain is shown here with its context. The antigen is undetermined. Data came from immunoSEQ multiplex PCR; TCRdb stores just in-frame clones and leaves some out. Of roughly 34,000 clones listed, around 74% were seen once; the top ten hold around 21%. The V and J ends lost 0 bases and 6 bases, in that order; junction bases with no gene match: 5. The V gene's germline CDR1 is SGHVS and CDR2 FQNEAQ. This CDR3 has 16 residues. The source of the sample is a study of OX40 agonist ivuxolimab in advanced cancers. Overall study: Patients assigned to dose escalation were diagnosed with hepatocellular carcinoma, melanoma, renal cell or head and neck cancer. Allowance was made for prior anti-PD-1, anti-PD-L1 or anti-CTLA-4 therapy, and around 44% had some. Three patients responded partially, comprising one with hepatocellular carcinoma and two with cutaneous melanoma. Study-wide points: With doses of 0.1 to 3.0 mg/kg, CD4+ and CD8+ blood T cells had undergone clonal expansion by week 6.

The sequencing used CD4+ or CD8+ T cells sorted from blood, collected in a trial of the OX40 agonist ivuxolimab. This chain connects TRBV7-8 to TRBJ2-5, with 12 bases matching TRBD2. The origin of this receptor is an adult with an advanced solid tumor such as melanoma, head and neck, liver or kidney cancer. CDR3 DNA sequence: TGTGCCAGCAGCTTAGCGCTGACTAGCGGGGGCCAGACCCAGTACTTC. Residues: CASSLALTSGGQTQYF.